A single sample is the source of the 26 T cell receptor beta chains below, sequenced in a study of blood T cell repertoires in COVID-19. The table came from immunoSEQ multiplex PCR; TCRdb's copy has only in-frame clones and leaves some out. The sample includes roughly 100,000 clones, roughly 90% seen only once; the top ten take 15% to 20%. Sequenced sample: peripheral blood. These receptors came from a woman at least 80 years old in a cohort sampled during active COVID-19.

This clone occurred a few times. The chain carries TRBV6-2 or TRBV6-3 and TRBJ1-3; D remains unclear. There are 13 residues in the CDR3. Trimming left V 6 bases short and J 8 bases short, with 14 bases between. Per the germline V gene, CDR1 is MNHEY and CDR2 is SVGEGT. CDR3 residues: CASSLRAGYTIYF. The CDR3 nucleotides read TGTGCCAGCAGCCTTCGTGCGGGGTACACCATATATTTT.

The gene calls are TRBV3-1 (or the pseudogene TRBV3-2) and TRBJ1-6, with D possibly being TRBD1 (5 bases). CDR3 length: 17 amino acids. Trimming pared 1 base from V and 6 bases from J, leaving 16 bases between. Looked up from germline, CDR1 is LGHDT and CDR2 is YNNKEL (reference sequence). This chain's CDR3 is CASSQGGGRLRNSPLHF. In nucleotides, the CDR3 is TGTGCCAGCAGCCAAGGGGGGGGACGGTTACGTAATTCACCCCTCCACTTT.

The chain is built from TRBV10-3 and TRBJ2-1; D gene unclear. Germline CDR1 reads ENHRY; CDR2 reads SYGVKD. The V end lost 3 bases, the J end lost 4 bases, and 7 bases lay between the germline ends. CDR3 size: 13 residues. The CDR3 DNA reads TGTGCCATCAGTGAAATTCCATACAATGAGCAGTTCTTC. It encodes CAISEIPYNEQFF.

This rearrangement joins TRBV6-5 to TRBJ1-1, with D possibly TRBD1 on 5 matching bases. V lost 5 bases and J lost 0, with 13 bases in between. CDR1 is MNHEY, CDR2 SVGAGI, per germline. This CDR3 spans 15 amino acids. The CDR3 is CASSLKDILNTEAFF. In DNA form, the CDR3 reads TGTGCCAGCAGTCTCAAGGACATACTGAACACTGAAGCTTTCTTT.

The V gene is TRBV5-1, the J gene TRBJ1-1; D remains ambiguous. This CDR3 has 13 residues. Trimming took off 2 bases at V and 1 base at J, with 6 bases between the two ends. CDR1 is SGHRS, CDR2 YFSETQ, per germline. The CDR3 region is CASSFAKNTEAFF. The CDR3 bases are TGCGCCAGCAGCTTTGCTAAGAACACTGAAGCTTTCTTT. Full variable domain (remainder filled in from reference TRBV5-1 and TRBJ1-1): KAGVTQTPRYLIKTRGQQVTLSCSPISGHRSVSWYQQTPGQGLQFLFEYFSETQRNKGNFPGRFSGRQFSNSRSEMNVSTLELGDSALYLCASSFAKNTEAFFGQGTRLTVV.

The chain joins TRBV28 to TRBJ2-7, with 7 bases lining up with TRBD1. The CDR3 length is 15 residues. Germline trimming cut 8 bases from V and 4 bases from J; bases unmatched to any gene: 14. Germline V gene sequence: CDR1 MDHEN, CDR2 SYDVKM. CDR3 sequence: CASYSQGTASYEQYF. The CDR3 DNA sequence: TGTGCCAGCTACTCCCAGGGGACAGCGTCATACGAGCAGTACTTC.

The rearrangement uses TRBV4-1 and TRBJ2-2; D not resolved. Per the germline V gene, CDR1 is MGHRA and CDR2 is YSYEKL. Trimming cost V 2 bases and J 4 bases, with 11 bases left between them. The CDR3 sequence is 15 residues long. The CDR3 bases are TGCGCCAGCAGCCAAACCCGACGGAGCACCGGGGAGCTGTTTTTT. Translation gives CASSQTRRSTGELFF.

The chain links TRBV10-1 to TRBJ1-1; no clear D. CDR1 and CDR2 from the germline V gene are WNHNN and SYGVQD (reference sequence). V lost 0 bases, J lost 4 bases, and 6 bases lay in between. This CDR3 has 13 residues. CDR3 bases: TGCGCCAGCAGTGAGTCGAGGTCCACTGAAGCTTTCTTT. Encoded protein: CASSESRSTEAFF.

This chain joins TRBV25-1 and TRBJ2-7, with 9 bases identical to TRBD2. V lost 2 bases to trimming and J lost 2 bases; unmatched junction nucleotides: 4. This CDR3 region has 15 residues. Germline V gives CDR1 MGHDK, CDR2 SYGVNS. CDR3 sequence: CASSETSGYAYEQYF. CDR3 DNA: TGTGCCAGCAGTGAAACTAGCGGGTACGCCTACGAGCAGTACTTC.

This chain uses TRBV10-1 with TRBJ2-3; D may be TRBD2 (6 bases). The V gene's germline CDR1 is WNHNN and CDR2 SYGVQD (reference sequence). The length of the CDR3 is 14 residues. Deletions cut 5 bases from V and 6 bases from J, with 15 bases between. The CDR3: CASSSLAGTDTQYF. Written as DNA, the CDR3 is TGCGCCAGCAGTTCCCTTGCGGGGACCGATACGCAGTATTTT.

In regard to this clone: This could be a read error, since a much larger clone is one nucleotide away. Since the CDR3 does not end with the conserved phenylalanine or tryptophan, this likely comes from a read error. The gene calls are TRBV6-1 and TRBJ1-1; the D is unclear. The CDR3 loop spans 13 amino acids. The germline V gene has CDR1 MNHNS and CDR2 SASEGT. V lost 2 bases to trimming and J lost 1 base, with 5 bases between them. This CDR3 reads CASSEQANTEAFL. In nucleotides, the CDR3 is TGTGCCAGCAGTGAACAGGCGAACACTGAAGCTTTCCTT.

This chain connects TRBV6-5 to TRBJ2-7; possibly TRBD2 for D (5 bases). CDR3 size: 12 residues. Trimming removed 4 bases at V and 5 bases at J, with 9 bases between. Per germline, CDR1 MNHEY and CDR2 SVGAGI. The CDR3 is CASSSRGNEQYF. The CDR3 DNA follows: TGTGCCAGCAGTTCCCGAGGGAACGAGCAGTACTTC.

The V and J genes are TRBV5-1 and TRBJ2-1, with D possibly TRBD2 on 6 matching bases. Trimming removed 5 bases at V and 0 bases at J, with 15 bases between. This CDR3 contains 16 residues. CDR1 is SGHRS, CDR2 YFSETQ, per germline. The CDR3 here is CASRKPSEPSYNEQFF. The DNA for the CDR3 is TGCGCCAGCAGGAAACCTAGCGAACCCTCCTACAATGAGCAGTTCTTC.

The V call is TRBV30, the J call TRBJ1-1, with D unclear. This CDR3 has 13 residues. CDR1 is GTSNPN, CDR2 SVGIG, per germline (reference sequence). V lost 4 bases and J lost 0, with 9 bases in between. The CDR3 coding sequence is TGTGCCTGGAAAAACAATATGAACACTGAAGCTTTCTTT. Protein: CAWKNNMNTEAFF.

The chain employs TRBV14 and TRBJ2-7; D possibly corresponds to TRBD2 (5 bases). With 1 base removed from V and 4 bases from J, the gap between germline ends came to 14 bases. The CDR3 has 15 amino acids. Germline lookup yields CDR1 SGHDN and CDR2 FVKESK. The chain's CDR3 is CASSQGPSGAYEQYF. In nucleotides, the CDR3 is TGTGCCAGCAGCCAAGGGCCCAGCGGAGCATACGAGCAGTACTTC.

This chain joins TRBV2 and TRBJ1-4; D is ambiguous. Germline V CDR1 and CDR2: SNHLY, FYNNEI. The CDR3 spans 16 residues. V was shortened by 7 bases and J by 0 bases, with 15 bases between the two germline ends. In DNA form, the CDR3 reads TGTGCCAGCATAGTGAGAGGGTTAGCAACTAATGAAAAACTGTTTTTT. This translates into CASIVRGLATNEKLFF.

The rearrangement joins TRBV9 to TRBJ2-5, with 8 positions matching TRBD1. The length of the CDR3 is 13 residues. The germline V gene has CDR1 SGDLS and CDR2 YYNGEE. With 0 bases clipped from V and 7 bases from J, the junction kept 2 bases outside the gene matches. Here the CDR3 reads CASSVDTGGTQYF. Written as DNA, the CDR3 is TGTGCCAGCAGCGTAGATACAGGGGGGACCCAGTACTTC.

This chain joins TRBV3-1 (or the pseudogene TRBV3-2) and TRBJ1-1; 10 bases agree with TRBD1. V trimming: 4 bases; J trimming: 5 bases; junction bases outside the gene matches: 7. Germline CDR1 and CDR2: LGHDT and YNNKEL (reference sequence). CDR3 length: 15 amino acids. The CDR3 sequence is CASSRLGQGGTEAFF. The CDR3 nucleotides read TGTGCCAGCAGCCGACTTGGACAGGGGGGGACTGAAGCTTTCTTT.

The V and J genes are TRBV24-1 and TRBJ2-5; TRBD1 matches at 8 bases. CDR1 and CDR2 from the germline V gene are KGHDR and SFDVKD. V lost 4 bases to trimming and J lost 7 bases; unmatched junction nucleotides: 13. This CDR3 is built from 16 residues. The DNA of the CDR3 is TGTGCCACCAGTGACCCTGGACAGGGAGGTACCCTGACCCAGTACTTC. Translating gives CATSDPGQGGTLTQYF.

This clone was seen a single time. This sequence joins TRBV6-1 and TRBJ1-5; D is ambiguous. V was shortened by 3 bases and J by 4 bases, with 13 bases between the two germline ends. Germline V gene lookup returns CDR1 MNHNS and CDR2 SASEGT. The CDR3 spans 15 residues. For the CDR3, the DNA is TGTGCCAGCAGTGAGAGGGAGGGATTTAATCAGCCCCAGCATTTT. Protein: CASSEREGFNQPQHF.

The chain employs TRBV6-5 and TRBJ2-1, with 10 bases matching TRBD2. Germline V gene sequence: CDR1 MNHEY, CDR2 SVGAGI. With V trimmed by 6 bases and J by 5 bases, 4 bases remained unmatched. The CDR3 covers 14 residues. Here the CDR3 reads CASRTSGVNNEQFF. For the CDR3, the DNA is TGTGCCAGCAGAACTAGCGGGGTTAACAATGAGCAGTTCTTC.

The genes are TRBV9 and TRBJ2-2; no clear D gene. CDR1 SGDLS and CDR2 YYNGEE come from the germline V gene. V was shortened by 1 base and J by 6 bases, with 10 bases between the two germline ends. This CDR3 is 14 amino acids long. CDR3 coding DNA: TGTGCCAGCAGCGTATTACTGCAGGCCGGGGAGCTGTTTTTT. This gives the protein CASSVLLQAGELFF.

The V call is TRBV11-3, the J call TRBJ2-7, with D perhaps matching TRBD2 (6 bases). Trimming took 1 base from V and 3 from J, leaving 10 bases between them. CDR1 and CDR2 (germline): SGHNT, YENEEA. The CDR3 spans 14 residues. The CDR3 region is CASSLAGEHYEQYF. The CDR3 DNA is TGTGCCAGCAGCTTAGCGGGGGAGCACTACGAGCAGTACTTC.

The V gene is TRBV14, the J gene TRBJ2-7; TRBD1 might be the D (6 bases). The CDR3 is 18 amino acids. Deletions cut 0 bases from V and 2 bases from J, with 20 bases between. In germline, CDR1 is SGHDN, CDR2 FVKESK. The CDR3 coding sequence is TGTGCCAGCAGCCAAGAGCTCCCTGACAGGCTCCTCACCTACGAGCAGTACTTC. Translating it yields CASSQELPDRLLTYEQYF.

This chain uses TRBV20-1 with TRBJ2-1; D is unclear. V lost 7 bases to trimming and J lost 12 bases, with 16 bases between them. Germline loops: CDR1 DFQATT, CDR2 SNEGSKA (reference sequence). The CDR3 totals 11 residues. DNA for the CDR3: TGCAGTGTTCCTCTCCGTTTCGGGCAGTTCTTC. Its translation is CSVPLRFGQFF.

The CDR3 DNA reads as TGCGCCAGCAGTGCCGCTTCTAGCGGGCGCGATACGCAGTATTTT. Translated, it gives CASSAASSGRDTQYF. V is TRBV10-2 and J is TRBJ2-3; 8 bases align to TRBD2. The CDR3 contains 15 residues. J was trimmed by 6 bases and V by 4 bases; bases with no gene match: 9. Germline CDR1 WSHSY, CDR2 SAAADI.